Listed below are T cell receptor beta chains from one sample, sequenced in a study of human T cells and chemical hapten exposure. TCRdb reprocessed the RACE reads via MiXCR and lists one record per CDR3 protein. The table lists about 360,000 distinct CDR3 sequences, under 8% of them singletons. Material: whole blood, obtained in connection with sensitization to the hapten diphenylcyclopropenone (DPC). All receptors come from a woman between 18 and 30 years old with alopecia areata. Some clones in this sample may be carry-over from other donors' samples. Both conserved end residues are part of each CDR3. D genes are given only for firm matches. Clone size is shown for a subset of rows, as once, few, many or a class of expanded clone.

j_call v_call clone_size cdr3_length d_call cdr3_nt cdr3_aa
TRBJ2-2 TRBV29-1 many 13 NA TGCAGCGTACCCGGACGGAACACCGGGGAGCTGTTTTTT CSVPGRNTGELFF
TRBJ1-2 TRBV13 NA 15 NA TGTGCCAGCAGCGTAGTCCGGGGATTTGGCTATGGCTACACCTTC CASSVVRGFGYGYTF
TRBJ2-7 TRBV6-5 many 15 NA TGTGCCAGCAGTTATAACCGGGACGGGTTGTACGAGCAGTACTTC CASSYNRDGLYEQYF
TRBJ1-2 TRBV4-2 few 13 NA TGTGCCAGCAGCCAAGCCTCTACTGACGGCTACACCTTC CASSQASTDGYTF
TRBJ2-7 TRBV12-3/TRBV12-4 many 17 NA TGTGCCAGCAGCCTGGTCCCGGGGTACTCCATTCTCCACGAGCAGTACTTC CASSLVPGYSILHEQYF
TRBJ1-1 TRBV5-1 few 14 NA TGCGCCAGCAGCCCCTATTCCGGGACCGACCCGGCTTTCTTT CASSPYSGTDPAFF
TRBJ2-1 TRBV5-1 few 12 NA TGCGCCAGCAGCTTGGCCAGCAATGAGCAGTTCTTC CASSLASNEQFF
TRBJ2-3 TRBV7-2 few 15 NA TGTGCCAGCAGCTCCCATTTGGGATACACAGATACGCAGTATTTT CASSSHLGYTDTQYF
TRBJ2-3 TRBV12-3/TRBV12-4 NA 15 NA TGTGCCAGCAGTATCTCCCCGGACCGGGCAGATACGCAGTATTTT CASSISPDRADTQYF
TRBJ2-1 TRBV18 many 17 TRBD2 TGTGCCAGCTCACCACCTAAAAGCGGGGGGGCCTACAATGAGCAGTTCTTC CASSPPKSGGAYNEQFF
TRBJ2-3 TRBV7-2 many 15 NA TGTGCCAGCAGCCCTAGTAGGAGGGGATTAGATACGCAGTATTTT CASSPSRRGLDTQYF
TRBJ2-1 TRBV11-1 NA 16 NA TGTGCCAGCAGCTCCTATAAACAGGGCGCGGGGCCCGCGGGTTTCTTC CASSSYKQGAGPAGFF
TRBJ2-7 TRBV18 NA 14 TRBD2 TGTGCCAGTTCCGAAAGCGGGGGAGTAGGGGAGCAGTACTTC CASSESGGVGEQYF
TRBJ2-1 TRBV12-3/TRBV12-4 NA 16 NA TGTGCCAGCAGTTTAACGGCGGGGGCCCTCTACAATGAGCAGTTCTTC CASSLTAGALYNEQFF
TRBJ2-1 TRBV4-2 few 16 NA TGTGCCAGCAGCTGGTCTGAGGGGGGGGCCTACAATGAGCAGTTCTTC CASSWSEGGAYNEQFF
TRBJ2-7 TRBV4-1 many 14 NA TGCGCCAGCAGCCAAGAGGTCCAGAGCTACGAGCAGTACTTC CASSQEVQSYEQYF
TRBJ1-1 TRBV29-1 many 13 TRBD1 TGCAGCGTTGACAGACAGGGCGACACTGAAGCTTTCTTT CSVDRQGDTEAFF
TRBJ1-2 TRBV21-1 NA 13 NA TGTGCCAGCAGCAATCGCAGGGGGCGCGGCTACACCTTC CASSNRRGRGYTF
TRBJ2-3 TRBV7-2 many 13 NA TGTGCCAGCAGCTTCGGTCTCACAGATACGCAGTATTTT CASSFGLTDTQYF
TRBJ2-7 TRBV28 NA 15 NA TGTGCCAGCAGTTCTACATCGGACAGCCCCTACGAGCAGTACTTC CASSSTSDSPYEQYF
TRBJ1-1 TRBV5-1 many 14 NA TGCGCCAGCAGCTTGGCAAATGGGGCCACTGAAGCTTTCTTT CASSLANGATEAFF
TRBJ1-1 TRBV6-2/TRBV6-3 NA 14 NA TGTGCCAGCAGTTACGGGCAGGAGAACACTGAAGCTTTCTTT CASSYGQENTEAFF
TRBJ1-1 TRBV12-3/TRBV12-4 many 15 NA TGTGCCAGCAGTTTAGGGGGGGACCTGAACACTGAAGCTTTCTTT CASSLGGDLNTEAFF
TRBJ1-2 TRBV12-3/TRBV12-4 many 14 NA TGTGCCAGCAGTCCAGGGACCGAGGTCTATGGCTACACCTTC CASSPGTEVYGYTF
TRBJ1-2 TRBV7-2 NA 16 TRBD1 TGTGCCAGCAGGAAACCCGGGGGACAGGGGGCGCGAGGCTACACCTTC CASRKPGGQGARGYTF
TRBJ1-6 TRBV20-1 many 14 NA TGCAGTGCTAAGGGACCCGGGGATAATTCACCCCTCCACTTT CSAKGPGDNSPLHF
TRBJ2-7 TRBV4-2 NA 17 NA TGTGCCAGCAGCCCTGGATCAGGGGACGCAGAGGGGTACGAGCAGTACTTC CASSPGSGDAEGYEQYF
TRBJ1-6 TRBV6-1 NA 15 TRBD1 TGTGCCAGCAGTGAAGCTAAGGGGGCGACTTCACCCCTCCACTTT CASSEAKGATSPLHF
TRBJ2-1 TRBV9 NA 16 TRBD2 TGTGCCAGCAGCGTAGTCATAGCGGGTACCTACAATGAGCAGTTCTTC CASSVVIAGTYNEQFF
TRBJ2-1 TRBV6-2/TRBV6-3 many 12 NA TGTGCCAGCAAAGAGGAAAGGGGGGGGCAGTTCTTC CASKEERGGQFF
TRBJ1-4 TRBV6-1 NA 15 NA TGTGCCAGCAGTGAGGAAGGGGGTCCGAATGAAAAACTGTTTTTT CASSEEGGPNEKLFF
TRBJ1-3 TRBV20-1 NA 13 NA TGCAGTGCTAGAGCAGATCGTGTAGACTCCATATATTTT CSARADRVDSIYF
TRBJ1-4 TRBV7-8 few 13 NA TGTGCCAGCAGCCCCCAAACCGGGACGGGACTGTTTTTT CASSPQTGTGLFF
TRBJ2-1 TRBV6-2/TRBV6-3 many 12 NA TGTGCCAGCAGTTACCAGCTAACCTGGCAGTTCTTC CASSYQLTWQFF
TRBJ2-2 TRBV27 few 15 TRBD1 TGTGCCAGCAGTCCACTCGGACAGGGGACCGGGGAGCTGTTTTTT CASSPLGQGTGELFF
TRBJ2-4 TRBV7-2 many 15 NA TGTGCCAGCAGCGTCTACTTCCTAGCCAAAAACATTCAGTACTTC CASSVYFLAKNIQYF
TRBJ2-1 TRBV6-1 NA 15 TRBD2 TGTGCCAGCAGTGAAGGGCTAGCGGGGAGCTATGAGCAGTTCTTC CASSEGLAGSYEQFF
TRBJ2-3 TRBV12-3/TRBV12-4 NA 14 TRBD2 TGTGCCAGTAAGCGGGGGGAAAGCACAGATACGCAGTATTTT CASKRGESTDTQYF
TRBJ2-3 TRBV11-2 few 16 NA TGTGCCAGCAACAACCGTTGGGGGGAAGGCACAGATACGCAGTATTTT CASNNRWGEGTDTQYF
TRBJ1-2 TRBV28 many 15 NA TGTGCCAGCCTAAAAGATCGGTCAGGGGCCTATGGCTACACCTTC CASLKDRSGAYGYTF
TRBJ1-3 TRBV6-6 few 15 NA TGTGCCAGCACCAGCCGGGGAAGGGCTGGAAACACCATATATTTT CASTSRGRAGNTIYF
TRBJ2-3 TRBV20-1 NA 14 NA TGCAGTATATACCGGGCCCAGGGAGGGGGTACGCAGTATTTT CSIYRAQGGGTQYF
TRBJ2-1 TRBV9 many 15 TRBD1 TGTGCCAGCAGCCTAGACAGGGGCTCCTACAATGAGCAGTTCTTC CASSLDRGSYNEQFF
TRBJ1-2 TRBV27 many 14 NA TGTGCCAGCAGTTTGGGGGCAGGGGCTAATGGCTACACCTTC CASSLGAGANGYTF
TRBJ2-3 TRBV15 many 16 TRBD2 TGTGCCACCAGCAGAGATCGCGGGGGGGCCACAGATACGCAGTATTTT CATSRDRGGATDTQYF
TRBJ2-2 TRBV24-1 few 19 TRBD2 TGTGCCACCAGTGACGCCGGACTAGCGGGGGGCGGAAGCACCGGGGAGCTGTTTTTT CATSDAGLAGGGSTGELFF
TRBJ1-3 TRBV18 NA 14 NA TGTGCCAGCTCCGCCGGGACGACTGGAAACACCATATATTTT CASSAGTTGNTIYF
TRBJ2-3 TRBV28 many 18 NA TGTGCCAGCAGTTCTCTCGCGAGTAGCGCAGAGTACACAGATACGCAGTATTTT CASSSLASSAEYTDTQYF
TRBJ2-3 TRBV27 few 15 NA TGTGCCAGCAGTTTATTCCCCAGGCCAGGGGATACGCAGTATTTT CASSLFPRPGDTQYF
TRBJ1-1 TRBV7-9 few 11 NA TGTGCCAGCAGCCAGTCTCCTGAAGCTTTCTTT CASSQSPEAFF
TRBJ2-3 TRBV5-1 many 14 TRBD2 TGCGCCAGCAGCGGGGGACTAGCCACAGATACGCAGTATTTT CASSGGLATDTQYF
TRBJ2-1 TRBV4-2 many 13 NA TGTGCCAGCAGCCAAGATAACGGAGGAGAGCAGTTCTTC CASSQDNGGEQFF
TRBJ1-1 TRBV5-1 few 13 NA TGCGCCAGCAGCCTCCAGCCGAACACTGAAGCTTTCTTT CASSLQPNTEAFF
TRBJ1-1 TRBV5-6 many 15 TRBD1 TGTGCCAGCAGCTTGATGGGGACAGCGAACACTGAAGCTTTCTTT CASSLMGTANTEAFF
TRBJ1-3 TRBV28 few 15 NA TGTGCCAGCAGTTTATGGCAGGGTTCTGGAAACACCATATATTTT CASSLWQGSGNTIYF
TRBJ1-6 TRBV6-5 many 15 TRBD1 TGTGCCAGCAGTTACTCTGGACAGGGGAATTCACCCCTCCACTTT CASSYSGQGNSPLHF
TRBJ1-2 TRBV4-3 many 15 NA TGCGCCAGCAGCCAAGAGTTGCAGAGCCCACGAGGCTACACCTTC CASSQELQSPRGYTF
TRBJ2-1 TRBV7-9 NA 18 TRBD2 TGTGCCAGCAGCTTAGGGTCGTCTAGCGGGGGATTCTACAATGAGCAGTTCTTC CASSLGSSSGGFYNEQFF
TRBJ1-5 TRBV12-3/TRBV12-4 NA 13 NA TGTGCCAGCAGTAAAACGCCGAGCCAGCCCCAGCATTTT CASSKTPSQPQHF
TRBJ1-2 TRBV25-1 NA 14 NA TGTGCCAGCAGTAGGGGGGAGTCCCCCTATGGCTACACCTTC CASSRGESPYGYTF